This T cell receptor (beta chain) was recovered during a study of blood T cell repertoires in COVID-19. For the study at large: The study drew acute and convalescent COVID-19 samples from the United States, Italy and Spain.

Germline CDR1 reads ENHRY; CDR2 reads SYGVKD. V trimming: 4 bases; J trimming: 4 bases; junction bases outside the gene matches: 7. The CDR3 has 15 residues. Profiling relied on immunoSEQ multiplex PCR, and the TCRdb table lists in-frame clones only, not all of them. Of 70,000 to 95,000 clones in the sample, around 90% are singletons; the top ten hold less than 2%. This chain links TRBV10-3 with TRBJ2-3, with 8 positions matching TRBD2. Source material: peripheral blood. The sequence derives from a human donor with active COVID-19. The donor label of this sample is uncertain. The CDR3 coding sequence is TGTGCCATCAGTGCAACGGGACTAGTCCCAGATACGCAGTATTTT. It translates to CAISATGLVPDTQYF.